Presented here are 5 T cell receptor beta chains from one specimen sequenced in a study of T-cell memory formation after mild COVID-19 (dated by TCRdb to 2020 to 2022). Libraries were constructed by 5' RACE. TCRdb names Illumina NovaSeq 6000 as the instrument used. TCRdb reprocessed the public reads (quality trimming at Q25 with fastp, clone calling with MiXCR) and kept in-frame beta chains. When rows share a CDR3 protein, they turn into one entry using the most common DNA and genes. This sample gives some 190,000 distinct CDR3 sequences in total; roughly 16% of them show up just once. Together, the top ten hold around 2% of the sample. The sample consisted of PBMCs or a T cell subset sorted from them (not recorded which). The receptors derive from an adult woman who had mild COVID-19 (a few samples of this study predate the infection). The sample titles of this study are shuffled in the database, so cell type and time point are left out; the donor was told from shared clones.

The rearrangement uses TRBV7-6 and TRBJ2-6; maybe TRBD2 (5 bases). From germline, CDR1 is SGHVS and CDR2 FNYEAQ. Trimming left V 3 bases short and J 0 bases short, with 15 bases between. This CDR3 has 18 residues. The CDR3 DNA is TGTGCCAGCAGCTTGGCTTGGGAGTCCAACTCTGGGGCCAACGTCCTGACTTTC. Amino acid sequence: CASSLAWESNSGANVLTF.

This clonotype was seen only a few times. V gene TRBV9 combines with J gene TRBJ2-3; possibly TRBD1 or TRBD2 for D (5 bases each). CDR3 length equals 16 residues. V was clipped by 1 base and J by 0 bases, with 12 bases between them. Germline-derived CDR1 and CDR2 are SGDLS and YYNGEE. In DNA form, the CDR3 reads TGTGCCAGCAGCGTAAGGGACCTAACTAGCACAGATACGCAGTATTTT. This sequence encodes CASSVRDLTSTDTQYF. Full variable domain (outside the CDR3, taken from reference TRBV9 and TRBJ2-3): DSGVTQTPKHLITATGQRVTLRCSPRSGDLSVYWYQQSLDQGLQFLIQYYNGEERAKGNILERFSAQQFPDLHSELNLSSLELGDSALYFCASSVRDLTSTDTQYFGPGTRLTVL.

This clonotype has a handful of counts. The CDR3 DNA reads TGTGCCAGCAGTTACGGGAGGGATGGGGGCAAAAACATTCAGTACTTC. It is translated as CASSYGRDGGKNIQYF. This chain uses TRBV6-5 with TRBJ2-4; the match to TRBD2 covers 7 bases. Trimming cost V 2 bases and J 3 bases; bases outside gene matches: 7. The CDR3 extends over 16 amino acids. Per germline, CDR1 MNHEY and CDR2 SVGAGI.

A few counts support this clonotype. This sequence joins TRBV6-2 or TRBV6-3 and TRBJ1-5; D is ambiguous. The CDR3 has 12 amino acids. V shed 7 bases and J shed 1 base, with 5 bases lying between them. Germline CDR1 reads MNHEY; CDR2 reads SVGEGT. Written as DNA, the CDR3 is TGTGCCAGCAAAGAGAGCAATCAGCCCCAGCATTTT. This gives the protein CASKESNQPQHF.

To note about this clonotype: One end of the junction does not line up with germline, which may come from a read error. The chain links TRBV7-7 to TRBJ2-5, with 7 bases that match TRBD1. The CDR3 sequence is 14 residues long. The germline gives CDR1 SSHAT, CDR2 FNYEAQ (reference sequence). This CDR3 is CASSLGGVLETQYF. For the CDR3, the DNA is TGTGCTAGCAGCTTAGGGGGCGTATTAGAGACCCAGTACTTC.